The 16 T cell receptor beta chains reported below all come from one sample, sequenced in a study of blood T cell repertoires in COVID-19. Measured with immunoSEQ multiplex PCR; TCRdb has only the in-frame clones, and not every one. The sample has just over 65,000 clones; roughly 89% are singletons. Source material: peripheral blood. These receptors all stem from a young man with acute or convalescent COVID-19.

This chain connects TRBV10-3 to TRBJ2-3; 12 bases are a match to TRBD2. J lost 5 bases, V lost 10 bases, and 10 bases had no gene match. CDR1 is ENHRY, CDR2 SYGVKD, per germline. The length of the CDR3 is 15 residues. As DNA, the CDR3 is TGTGCCAACGCTAAGACTAGCGGGAGCGAAGATACGCAGTATTTT. It encodes CANAKTSGSEDTQYF.

The J gene is TRBJ1-1, the V gene TRBV28, with no clear D. CDR3 size: 13 residues. From germline, CDR1 is MDHEN and CDR2 SYDVKM. The V gene lost 7 bases and the J gene lost 1 base, with 10 bases spanning the gap. CDR3 sequence: CASIGLGNTEAFF. The CDR3 coding sequence is TGTGCCAGCATAGGACTGGGGAACACTGAAGCTTTCTTT.

This clone occurred a few times. The chain uses TRBV5-1 and TRBJ1-1; 10 nucleotides line up with TRBD1. The V and J ends lost 1 base and 5 bases, in that order; junction bases with no gene match: 5. CDR1 is SGHRS, CDR2 YFSETQ, per germline. The CDR3 totals 15 residues. This chain's CDR3 is CASSLTGTGVTEAFF. The CDR3 DNA reads as TGCGCCAGCAGCTTGACCGGGACAGGGGTTACTGAAGCTTTCTTT.

This clone came up once. This sequence joins TRBV27 and TRBJ2-2; D is unresolved. V was shortened by 2 bases and J by 6 bases, with 4 bases between the two germline ends. The CDR3 contains 12 residues. Germline V CDR1 and CDR2: MNHEY, SMNVEV (reference sequence). CDR3 amino acids: CASSLGPGELFF. The CDR3 coding sequence is TGTGCCAGCAGTTTAGGGCCCGGGGAGCTGTTTTTT.

V is TRBV6-5 and J is TRBJ2-1, with TRBD1 identical over 8 bases. V lost 5 bases and J lost 3; bases outside the gene matches: 3. Germline V CDR1 and CDR2: MNHEY, SVGAGI. This CDR3 comprises 14 residues. The CDR3 DNA is TGTGCCAGCAGTCGACAGGGGCACTACAATGAGCAGTTCTTC. Translated: CASSRQGHYNEQFF.

The chain combines TRBV24-1 with TRBJ2-7; TRBD1 matches 7 bases. From germline, CDR1 is KGHDR and CDR2 SFDVKD. V shed 4 bases, J shed 7 bases, and the junction held 6 bases outside the gene matches. This CDR3 spans 13 amino acids. CDR3 region: CATSDPTGVEQYF. CDR3 DNA sequence: TGTGCCACCAGTGACCCCACAGGGGTTGAGCAGTACTTC.

V usage is TRBV28 and J usage is TRBJ1-1; D unresolved. The CDR3 consists of 16 residues. The germline gives CDR1 MDHEN, CDR2 SYDVKM. V lost 5 bases and J 5 bases, leaving 21 bases between the germline ends. The chain's CDR3 is CASSPRMVPSGTEAFF. For the CDR3, the DNA is TGTGCCAGCAGTCCGCGTATGGTCCCGAGCGGGACTGAAGCTTTCTTT.

The chain joins TRBV7-9 to TRBJ2-3, with TRBD1 matching 7 bases. The CDR3 runs to 13 residues. J gave up 4 bases and V 5 bases, and 3 bases lay outside the gene matches. Germline values: CDR1 SEHNR, CDR2 FQNEAQ (reference sequence). This CDR3 is CASSQQGPDTQYF. The DNA for the CDR3 is TGTGCCAGCAGCCAACAGGGGCCAGATACGCAGTATTTT.

This clone is a singleton in its sample. CDR3 nucleotides: TGTGCCAGCAGCTTAACGGGAAGACCCACAGATACGCAGTATTTT. Encoded protein: CASSLTGRPTDTQYF. V is TRBV7-6 and J is TRBJ2-3; TRBD2 is a possible D gene (5 bases). There are 15 residues in the CDR3. Germline V gene data show CDR1 as SGHVS and CDR2 as FNYEAQ. V was trimmed by 2 bases and J by 2 bases, leaving 11 bases between them.

This chain joins TRBV18 and TRBJ1-2, with a tentative D call TRBD1 (6 bases). This CDR3 region has 13 residues. The ends were cut back, 5 bases at V and 3 bases at J, with 10 bases in the middle. Germline CDR1 and CDR2: KGHSH and LQKENI. The CDR3 nucleotides are TGTGCCAGCTCAGCAAACAGGGACTATGGCTACACCTTC. Translated: CASSANRDYGYTF.

The rearrangement uses TRBV28 and TRBJ1-1, with D tentatively TRBD1 (5 bases). The V end was cut by 1 base, the J end by 2 bases, with 17 bases between. Germline V CDR1 and CDR2: MDHEN, SYDVKM. CDR3 length: 17 residues. The CDR3 nucleotides read TGTGCCAGCAGTTTATTAGGGGCGGTGGGGGGAAACACTGAAGCTTTCTTT. This codes for CASSLLGAVGGNTEAFF.

The table lists this clone with a count of one. Here the CDR3 DNA reads TGCGCCAGCAGCTGGACTAGCGGGACTTACGAGCAGTACTTC. Translation: CASSWTSGTYEQYF. The chain recombines TRBV5-1 with TRBJ2-7; TRBD2 aligns across 12 bases. The CDR3 is 14 amino acids. Germline V gene sequence: CDR1 SGHRS, CDR2 YFSETQ. Losses at the gene ends were 3 bases for V and 4 bases for J; bases not matched to a gene: 2.

This chain uses TRBV5-5 with TRBJ2-7; perhaps TRBD1 as D (6 bases). V lost 1 base and J 3 bases, leaving 11 bases between the germline ends. CDR1 SGHKS and CDR2 YYEKEE come from the germline V gene (reference sequence). The CDR3 extends over 14 amino acids. CDR3 DNA sequence: TGTGCCAGCAGCTTGCGGACAGAGGACTACGAGCAGTACTTC. It translates to CASSLRTEDYEQYF.

This chain joins TRBV11-2 and TRBJ2-1; possible D gene TRBD2, 6 bases. The CDR3 extends over 16 amino acids. Germline V CDR1 and CDR2: SGHAT, FQNNGV. Between the trimmed V and J ends, which lost 1 base and 0 bases, there was a span of 10 bases. Written as DNA, the CDR3 is TGTGCCAGCAGCTTAGGGACTATCTCCTCCTACAATGAGCAGTTCTTC. As protein: CASSLGTISSYNEQFF.

V usage is TRBV6-4 and J usage is TRBJ2-5, with 8 bases identical to TRBD2. The CDR3 loop spans 15 amino acids. Unmatched junction bases numbered 6, after V lost 5 bases and J lost 1 base. Germline CDR1 and CDR2: MRHNA and SNTAGT. For the CDR3, the DNA is TGTGCCAGCAGTTGGTCGGGAGGGCCCCAAGAGACCCAGTACTTC. It is translated as CASSWSGGPQETQYF.

This clone was seen a handful of times. V is TRBV7-3 and J is TRBJ2-6, with D possibly being TRBD2 (6 bases). Germline assignment: CDR1 SGHTA and CDR2 FQGTGA. This CDR3 has 15 residues. V lost 4 bases and J 1 base, leaving 8 bases between the germline ends. CDR3 nucleotide sequence: TGTGCCAGCAGCTCCGGGGGATCTGGGGCCAACGTCCTGACTTTC. As protein: CASSSGGSGANVLTF.